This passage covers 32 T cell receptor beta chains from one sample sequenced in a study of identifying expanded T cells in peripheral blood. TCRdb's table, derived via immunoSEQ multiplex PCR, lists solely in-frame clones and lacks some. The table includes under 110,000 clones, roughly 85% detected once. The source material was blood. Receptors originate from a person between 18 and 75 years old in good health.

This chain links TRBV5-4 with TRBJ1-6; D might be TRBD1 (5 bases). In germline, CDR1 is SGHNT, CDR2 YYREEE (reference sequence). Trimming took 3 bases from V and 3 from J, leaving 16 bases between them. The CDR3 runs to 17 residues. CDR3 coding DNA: TGTGCCAGCAGCTCGGTTGCGGGACTGAACTATAATTCACCCCTCCACTTT. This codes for CASSSVAGLNYNSPLHF.

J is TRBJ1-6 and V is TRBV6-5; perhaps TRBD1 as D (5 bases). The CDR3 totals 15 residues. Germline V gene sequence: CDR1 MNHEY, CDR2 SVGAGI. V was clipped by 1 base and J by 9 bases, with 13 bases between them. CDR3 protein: CASSYFGGEGSPLHF. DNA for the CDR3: TGTGCCAGCAGTTACTTCGGGGGAGAGGGTTCACCCCTCCACTTT.

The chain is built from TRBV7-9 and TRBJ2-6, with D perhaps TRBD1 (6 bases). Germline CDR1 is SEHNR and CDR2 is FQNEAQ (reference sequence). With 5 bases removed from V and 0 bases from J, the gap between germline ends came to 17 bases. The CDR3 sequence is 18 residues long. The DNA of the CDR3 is TGTGCCAGCAGCCACCCGGGCAGGGGCATCTCTGGGGCCAACGTCCTGACTTTC. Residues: CASSHPGRGISGANVLTF.

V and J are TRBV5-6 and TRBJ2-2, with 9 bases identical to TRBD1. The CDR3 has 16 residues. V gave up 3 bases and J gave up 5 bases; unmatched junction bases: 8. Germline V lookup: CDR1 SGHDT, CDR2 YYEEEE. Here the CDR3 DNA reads TGTGCCAGCAGCTCCGGGACAGGGATCGTGACCGGGGAGCTGTTTTTT. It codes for CASSSGTGIVTGELFF.

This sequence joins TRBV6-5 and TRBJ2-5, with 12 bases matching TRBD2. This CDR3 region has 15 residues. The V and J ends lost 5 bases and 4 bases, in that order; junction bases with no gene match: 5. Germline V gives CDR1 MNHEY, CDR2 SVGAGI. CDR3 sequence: CASSLAGGPTETQYF. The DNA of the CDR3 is TGTGCCAGCAGTCTAGCGGGGGGGCCGACAGAGACCCAGTACTTC.

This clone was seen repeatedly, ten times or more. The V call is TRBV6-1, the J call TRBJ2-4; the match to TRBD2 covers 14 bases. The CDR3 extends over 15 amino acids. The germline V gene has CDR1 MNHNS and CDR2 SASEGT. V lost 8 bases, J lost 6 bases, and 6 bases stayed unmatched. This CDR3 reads CASVGTSGGGNIQYF. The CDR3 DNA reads TGTGCCAGCGTCGGGACTAGCGGGGGTGGAAACATTCAGTACTTC.

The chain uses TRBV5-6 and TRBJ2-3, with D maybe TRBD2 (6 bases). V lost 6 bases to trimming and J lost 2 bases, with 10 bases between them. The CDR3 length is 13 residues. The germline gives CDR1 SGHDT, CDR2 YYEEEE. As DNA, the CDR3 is TGTGCCAGCACTTGGGGGGTCACAGATACGCAGTATTTT. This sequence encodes CASTWGVTDTQYF.

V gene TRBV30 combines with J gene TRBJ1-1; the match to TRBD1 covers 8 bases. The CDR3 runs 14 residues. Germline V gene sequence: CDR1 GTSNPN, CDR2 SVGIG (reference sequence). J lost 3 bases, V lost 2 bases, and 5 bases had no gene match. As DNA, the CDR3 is TGTGCCTGGAGTCCCCTGACAGGGGACACTGAAGCTTTCTTT. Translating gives CAWSPLTGDTEAFF.

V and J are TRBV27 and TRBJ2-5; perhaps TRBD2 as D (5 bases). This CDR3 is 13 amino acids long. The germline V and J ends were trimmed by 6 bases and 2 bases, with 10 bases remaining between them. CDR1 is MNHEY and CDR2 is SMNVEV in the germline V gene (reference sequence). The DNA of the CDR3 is TGTGCCAGCAGGCCTCGACTACAAGAGACCCAGTACTTC. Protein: CASRPRLQETQYF.

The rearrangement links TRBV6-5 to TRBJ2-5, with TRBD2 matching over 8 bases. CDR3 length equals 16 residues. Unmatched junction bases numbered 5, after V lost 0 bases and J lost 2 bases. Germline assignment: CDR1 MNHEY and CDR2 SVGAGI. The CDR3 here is CASSYSRPSGQETQYF. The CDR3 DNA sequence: TGTGCCAGCAGTTACTCGAGGCCTAGCGGGCAAGAGACCCAGTACTTC.

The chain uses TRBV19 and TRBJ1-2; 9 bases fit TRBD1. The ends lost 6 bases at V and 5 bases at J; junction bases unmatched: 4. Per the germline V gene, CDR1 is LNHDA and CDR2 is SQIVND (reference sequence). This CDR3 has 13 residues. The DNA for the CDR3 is TGTGCCAGTAGCCCGACAGGGGGATATGGCTACACCTTC. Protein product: CASSPTGGYGYTF.

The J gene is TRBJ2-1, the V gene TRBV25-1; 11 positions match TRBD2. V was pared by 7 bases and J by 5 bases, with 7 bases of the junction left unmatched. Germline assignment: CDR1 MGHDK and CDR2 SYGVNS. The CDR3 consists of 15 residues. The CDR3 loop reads CASTKLAGDHNEQFF. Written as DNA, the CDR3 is TGTGCCAGCACAAAACTAGCGGGGGACCACAATGAGCAGTTCTTC.

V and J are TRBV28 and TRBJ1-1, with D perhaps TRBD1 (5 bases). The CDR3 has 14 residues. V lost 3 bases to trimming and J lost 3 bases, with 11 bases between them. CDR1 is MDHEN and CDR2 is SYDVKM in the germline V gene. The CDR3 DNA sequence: TGTGCCAGCAGTTTCGGCGGGGGATACACTGAAGCTTTCTTT. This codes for CASSFGGGYTEAFF.

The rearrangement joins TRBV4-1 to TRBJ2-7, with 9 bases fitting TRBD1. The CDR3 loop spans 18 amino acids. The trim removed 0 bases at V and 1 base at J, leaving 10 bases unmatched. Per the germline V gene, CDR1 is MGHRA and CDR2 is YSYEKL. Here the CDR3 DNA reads TGCGCCAGCAGCCAAGATGTCGGGACAGGGCTTCGGTCCTACGAGCAGTACTTC. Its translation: CASSQDVGTGLRSYEQYF.

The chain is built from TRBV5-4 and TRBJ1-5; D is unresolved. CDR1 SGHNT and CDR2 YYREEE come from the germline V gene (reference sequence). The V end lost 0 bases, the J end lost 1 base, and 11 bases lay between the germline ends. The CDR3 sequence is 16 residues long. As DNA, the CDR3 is TGTGCCAGCAGCTTGGACGGCTACCCAAGCAATCAGCCCCAGCATTTT. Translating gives CASSLDGYPSNQPQHF.

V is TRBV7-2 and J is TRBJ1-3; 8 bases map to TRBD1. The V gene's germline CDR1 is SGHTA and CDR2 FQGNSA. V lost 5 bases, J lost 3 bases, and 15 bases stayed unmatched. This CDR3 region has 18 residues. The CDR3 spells CASSLLSRGRSGGNTIYF. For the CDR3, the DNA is TGTGCCAGCAGCCTACTATCCAGGGGGCGGTCGGGTGGAAACACCATATATTTT.

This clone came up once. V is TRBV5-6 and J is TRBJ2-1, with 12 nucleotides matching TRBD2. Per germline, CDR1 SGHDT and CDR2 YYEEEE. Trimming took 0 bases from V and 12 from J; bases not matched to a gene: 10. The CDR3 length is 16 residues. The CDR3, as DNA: TGTGCCAGCAGCTTGGTCGGGACTAGCGGGCCCACCGGGCAGTTCTTC. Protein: CASSLVGTSGPTGQFF.

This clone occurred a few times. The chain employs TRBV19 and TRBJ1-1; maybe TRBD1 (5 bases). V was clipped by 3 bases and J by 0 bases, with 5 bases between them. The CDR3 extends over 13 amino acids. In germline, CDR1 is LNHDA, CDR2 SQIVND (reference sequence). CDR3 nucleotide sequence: TGTGCCAGTAGTATCAGGGTGAACACTGAAGCTTTCTTT. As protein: CASSIRVNTEAFF.

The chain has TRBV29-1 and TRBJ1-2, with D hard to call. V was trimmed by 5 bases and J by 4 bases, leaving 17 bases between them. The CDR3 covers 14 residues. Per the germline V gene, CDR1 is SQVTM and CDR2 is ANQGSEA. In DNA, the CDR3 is TGCAGCGTTATAGTCCAGGCTGGGTCCTATGGCTACACCTTC. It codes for CSVIVQAGSYGYTF. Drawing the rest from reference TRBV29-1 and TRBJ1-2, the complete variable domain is SAVISQKPSRDICQRGTSLTIQCQVDSQVTMMFWYRQQPGQSLTLIATANQGSEATYESGFVIDKFPISRPNLTFSTLTVSNMSPEDSSIYLCSVIVQAGSYGYTFGSGTRLTVV.

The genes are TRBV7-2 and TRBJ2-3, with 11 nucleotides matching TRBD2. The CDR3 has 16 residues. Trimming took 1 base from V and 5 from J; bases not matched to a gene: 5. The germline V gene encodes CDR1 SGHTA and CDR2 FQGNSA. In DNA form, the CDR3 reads TGTGCCAGCAGCTTAGTTAGCGGGGGGGTTAAAGATACGCAGTATTTT. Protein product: CASSLVSGGVKDTQYF.

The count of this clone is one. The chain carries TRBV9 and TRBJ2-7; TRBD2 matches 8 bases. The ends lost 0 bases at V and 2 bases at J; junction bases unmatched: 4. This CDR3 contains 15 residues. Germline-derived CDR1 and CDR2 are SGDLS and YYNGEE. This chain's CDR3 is CASSVDGSGAYEQYF. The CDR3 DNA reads TGTGCCAGCAGCGTAGATGGTAGCGGGGCCTACGAGCAGTACTTC.

CDR3 DNA sequence: TGTGCCAGCCGGAACGGGCCCTCGGCCGGGACCGGGGAGCTGTTTTTT. This codes for CASRNGPSAGTGELFF. This chain joins TRBV2 and TRBJ2-2; D is uncertain. Looked up from germline, CDR1 is SNHLY and CDR2 is FYNNEI. V lost 8 bases and J lost 5, with 21 bases in between. The length of the CDR3 is 16 residues.

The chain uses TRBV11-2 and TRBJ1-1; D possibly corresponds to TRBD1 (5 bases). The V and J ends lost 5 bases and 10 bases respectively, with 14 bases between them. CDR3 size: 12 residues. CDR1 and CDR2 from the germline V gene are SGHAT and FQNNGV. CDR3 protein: CASSPPRGRAFF. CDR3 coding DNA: TGTGCCAGCAGCCCCCCTCGGGGCCGAGCTTTCTTT.

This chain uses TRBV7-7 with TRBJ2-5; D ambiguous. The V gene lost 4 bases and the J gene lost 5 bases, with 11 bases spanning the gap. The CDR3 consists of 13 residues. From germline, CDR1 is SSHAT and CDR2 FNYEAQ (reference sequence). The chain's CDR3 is CASSSVNGETQYF. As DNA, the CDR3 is TGTGCCAGCAGCTCTGTGAATGGGGAGACCCAGTACTTC.

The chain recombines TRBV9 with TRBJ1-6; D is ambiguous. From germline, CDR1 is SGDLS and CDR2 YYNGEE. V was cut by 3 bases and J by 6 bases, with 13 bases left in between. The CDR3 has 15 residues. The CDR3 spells CASSARTEVNSPLHF. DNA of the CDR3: TGTGCCAGCAGCGCTCGGACGGAGGTTAATTCACCCCTCCACTTT.

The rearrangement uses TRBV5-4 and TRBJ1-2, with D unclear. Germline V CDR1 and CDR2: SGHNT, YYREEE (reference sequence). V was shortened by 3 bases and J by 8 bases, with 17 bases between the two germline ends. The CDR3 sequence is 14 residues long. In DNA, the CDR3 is TGTGCCAGCAGCTCCCCGCTACCGACGGGGGGCTACACCTTC. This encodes CASSSPLPTGGYTF.

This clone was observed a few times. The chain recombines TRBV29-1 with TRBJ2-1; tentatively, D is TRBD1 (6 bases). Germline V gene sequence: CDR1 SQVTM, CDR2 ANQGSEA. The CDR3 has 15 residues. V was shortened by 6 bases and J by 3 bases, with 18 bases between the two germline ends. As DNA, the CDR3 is TGCAGCGTCGCGAGCCGCTCCAGGGGCTACAATGAGCAGTTCTTC. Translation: CSVASRSRGYNEQFF.

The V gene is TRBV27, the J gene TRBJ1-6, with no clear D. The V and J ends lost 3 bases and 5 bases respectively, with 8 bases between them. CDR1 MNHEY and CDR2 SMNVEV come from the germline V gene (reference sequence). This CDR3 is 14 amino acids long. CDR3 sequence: CASSFGGDNSPLHF. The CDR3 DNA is TGTGCCAGCAGTTTTGGCGGAGATAATTCACCCCTCCACTTT.

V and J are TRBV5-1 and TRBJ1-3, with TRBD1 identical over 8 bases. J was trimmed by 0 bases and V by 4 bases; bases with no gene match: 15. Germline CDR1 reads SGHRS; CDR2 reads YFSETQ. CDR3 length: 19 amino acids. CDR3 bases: TGCGCCAGCAGCGCTCCCGGGACAGGCACCAAGGGCTCTGGAAACACCATATATTTT. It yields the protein CASSAPGTGTKGSGNTIYF.

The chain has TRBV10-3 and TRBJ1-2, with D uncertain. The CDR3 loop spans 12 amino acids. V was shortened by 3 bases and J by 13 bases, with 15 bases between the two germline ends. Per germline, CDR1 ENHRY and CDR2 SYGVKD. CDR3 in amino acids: CAISDRVFVLTF. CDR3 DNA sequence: TGTGCCATCAGTGACCGGGTCTTTGTGCTCACCTTC.

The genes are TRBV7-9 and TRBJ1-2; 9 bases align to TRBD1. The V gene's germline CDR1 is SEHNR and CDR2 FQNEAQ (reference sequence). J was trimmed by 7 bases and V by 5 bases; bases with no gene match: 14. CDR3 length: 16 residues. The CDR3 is CASSPPGTGLIAGYTF. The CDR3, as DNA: TGTGCCAGCAGCCCGCCCGGGACAGGGTTAATCGCTGGCTACACCTTC. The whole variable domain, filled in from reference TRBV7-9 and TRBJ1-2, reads DTGVSQNPRHKITKRGQNVTFRCDPISEHNRLYWYRQTLGQGPEFLTYFQNEAQLEKSRLLSDRFSAERPKGSFSTLEIQRTEQGDSAMYLCASSPPGTGLIAGYTFGSGTRLTVV.

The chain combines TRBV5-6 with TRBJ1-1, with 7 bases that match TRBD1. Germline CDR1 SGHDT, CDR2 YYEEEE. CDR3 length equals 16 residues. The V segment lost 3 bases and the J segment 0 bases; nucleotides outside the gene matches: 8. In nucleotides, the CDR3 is TGTGCCAGCAGCTCGAGACAGGGTTTGATGAACACTGAAGCTTTCTTT. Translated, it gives CASSSRQGLMNTEAFF.